A selection of T cell receptor beta chains follows, all from one sample in a study of regulatory and conventional T cells in breast cancer. In TCRdb, the PCR reads were re-called with MiXCR into one record per CDR3 protein. The sample includes more than 15,000 distinct CDR3 sequences, around a third of them seen just once. Sequencing input: conventional T cells from blood. These receptor sequences come from a female donor in good health. The CDR3 runs from the conserved cysteine through the conserved F or W. Fields, in order: D gene, J gene, clone size, V gene, CDR3 DNA, CDR3 protein. A D gene is named only where the DNA matches it firmly. Clone sizes are given selectively: once, few, many, or a class where the clone is expanded.

-	TRBJ2-3	-	TRBV4-3	TGCGCCAGCAGCCAAGAACCCGGTGGTACGCAGTATTTT	CASSQEPGGTQYF
TRBD1	TRBJ1-5	many	TRBV20-1	TGCAGTGCTTCCCCTGGGACAGTCAATCAGCCCCAGCATTTT	CSASPGTVNQPQHF
-	TRBJ1-5	few	TRBV6-1	TGTGCCAGTCGTCTGGCGGACCTGCTTCAGCCCCAGCATTTT	CASRLADLLQPQHF
-	TRBJ1-6	many	TRBV12-3/TRBV12-4	TGTGCCAGCAGTTTGGGAGGGTCCCATAATTCACCCCTCCACTTT	CASSLGGSHNSPLHF
-	TRBJ2-5	few	TRBV7-2	TGTGCCAAAACAGACCTTGAGACCCAGTACTTC	CAKTDLETQYF
TRBD1	TRBJ2-1	-	TRBV27	TGTGCCAGCAGCTCTGGACAGGGGGGCCCCTACAATGAGCAGTTCTTC	CASSSGQGGPYNEQFF
TRBD2	TRBJ2-2	few	TRBV6-6	TGTGCCAGCGACTACAATGGCCTAGCGGGAGGGAGGGCCGGGGAGCTGTTTTTT	CASDYNGLAGGRAGELFF
-	TRBJ1-2	-	TRBV7-9	TGTGCCAGCAGGCGAAGGGGCAGGGGAGGCAACTATGGCTACACCTTC	CASRRRGRGGNYGYTF
TRBD1	TRBJ2-7	-	TRBV7-8	TGTGCCAGCAGCTCGACCGGGACAGGGTCGTACGAGCAGTACTTC	CASSSTGTGSYEQYF
-	TRBJ2-1	-	TRBV11-1	TGTGCCAGCAGCTTAAGGGGTTCTAGCTACAATGAGCAGTTCTTC	CASSLRGSSYNEQFF
TRBD1	TRBJ2-7	few	TRBV6-2/TRBV6-3	TGTGCCAGCAGAAACTCCGGGACAGGGGGCGAGCAGTACTTC	CASRNSGTGGEQYF
TRBD1	TRBJ2-1	many	TRBV5-1	TGCGCCAGCAGCCTACAACCGGGACAGGGGGGTGATGAGCAGTTCTTC	CASSLQPGQGGDEQFF
-	TRBJ2-3	-	TRBV6-6	TGTGCCAGCAGTTACTGGAGGGGTAGCGTCACAGATACGCAGTATTTT	CASSYWRGSVTDTQYF
-	TRBJ2-5	medium-sized	TRBV20-1	TGCAGTGCTAGAGTGGCGGGTTTAAATCGTGAGACCCAGTACTTC	CSARVAGLNRETQYF
-	TRBJ1-6	-	TRBV12-3/TRBV12-4	TGTGCCAGCAGTTTCGTGGGCGAGAATTCACCCCTCCACTTT	CASSFVGENSPLHF
TRBD1	TRBJ1-2	-	TRBV6-6	TGTGCCAGCAGTGTACCGGGACAGGGGGCAAATGGCTACACCTTC	CASSVPGQGANGYTF
TRBD1	TRBJ2-1	-	TRBV7-9	TGTGCCAGCAGCAATAACATTAGACAGGGCCCCCTGAATGAGCAGTTCTTC	CASSNNIRQGPLNEQFF
-	TRBJ1-5	medium-sized	TRBV4-1	TGCGCCAGCAGCCAAGGACTTAGGGGTAAACCGGGGCAGCCCCAGCATTTT	CASSQGLRGKPGQPQHF
TRBD1	TRBJ1-6	-	TRBV28	TGTGCCAGCAGGCCCGGGACAGGGATCTCACCCCTCCACTTT	CASRPGTGISPLHF
TRBD2	TRBJ2-3	many	TRBV20-1	TGCAGTGCTAGATCGGCGGGGGGGGCAGGAGGCACAGATACGCAGTATTTT	CSARSAGGAGGTDTQYF
-	TRBJ2-1	-	TRBV6-5	TGTGCCAGCAGGAGCCTTGCCGGTCACTCCTACAATGAGCAGTTCTTC	CASRSLAGHSYNEQFF
-	TRBJ1-1	few	TRBV15	TGTGCCACCAGCAGAGCTAAGTACACAGCGAACACTGAAGCTTTCTTT	CATSRAKYTANTEAFF
-	TRBJ2-7	-	TRBV7-3	TGTGCCAGCAGCTTAAGAGACCCAGCAATTGGCAGGACCCATAACGAGCAGTACTTC	CASSLRDPAIGRTHNEQYF
TRBD2	TRBJ2-3	-	TRBV7-2	TGTGCCAGCAGCCAAAGGACTAGGCCAGATACGCAGTATTTT	CASSQRTRPDTQYF
-	TRBJ1-1	few	TRBV12-3/TRBV12-4	TGTGCCAGCAGTTCGGGGGGAAACACTGAAGCTTTCTTT	CASSSGGNTEAFF
-	TRBJ1-1	-	TRBV29-1	TGCAGCGTTGAAGTTGCGGCGGGAATGGCTGAAGCTTTCTTT	CSVEVAAGMAEAFF
TRBD2	TRBJ2-1	medium-sized	TRBV7-9	TGTGCCAGCAGTTTTTGGCCCCGAGGTGGGGGTCCGACTAGCGGATACAATGAGCAGTTCTTC	CASSFWPRGGGPTSGYNEQFF
-	TRBJ2-7	-	TRBV4-1	TGCGCCAGCAGCCCCCAGGTGGGCTACGAGCAGTACTTC	CASSPQVGYEQYF